The rows below give T cell receptor beta chains drawn from one sample of a study of T-cell reconstitution after alpha-beta-depleted transplantation in children. TCRdb itself ran the PCR reads through MiXCR, one entry per CDR3 protein. The data hold more than 200,000 distinct CDR3 sequences, with roughly a quarter observed a single time. This specimen was PBMCs, mostly from graft donor cells, taken 360 days after TCRalphabeta/CD19-depleted stem cell transplant. These receptors all come from a female patient aged 2-9 years who had a stem cell transplant for congenital amegakaryocytic thrombocytopenia, so the T cells may come from the graft donor. The CDR3 runs from the conserved cysteine through the conserved F or W. The D gene is left open where the match is weak. Clone size appears in some rows only: once, few, many, or a class for an expanded clone.

clone_size j_call d_call v_call cdr3_nt cdr3_aa
. TRBJ2-2 TRBD2 TRBV12-5 TGTGCTAGTGGTTTGACCACGAAGCTAGCGGGGGGGAACAACACCGGGGAGCTGTTTTTT CASGLTTKLAGGNNTGELFF
. TRBJ1-4 . TRBV28 TGTGCCAGCAGTCCCCCCTTTGCAACTAATGAAAAACTGTTTTTT CASSPPFATNEKLFF
few TRBJ1-1 TRBD1 TRBV6-2/TRBV6-3 TGTGCCAGCAGTTCTCCGGGACAGACACTCGAAGCTTTCTTT CASSSPGQTLEAFF
few TRBJ1-5 . TRBV20-1 TGCAGTGCTACCGAGTGGCTTGACCTTTATAATCAGCCCCAGCATTTT CSATEWLDLYNQPQHF
. TRBJ2-2 TRBD2 TRBV2 TGTGCCAGCAGTGTGGGAGGGCCGGGCGGGGAGCTGTTTTTT CASSVGGPGGELFF
few TRBJ2-5 . TRBV5-6 TGTGCCAGCAGCTTGTGGTACCAAGAGACCCAGTACTTC CASSLWYQETQYF
few TRBJ2-1 . TRBV15 TGTGCCACCAGCGGGGAGGTCGGGCAGCATCCTTACAATGAGCAGTTCTTC CATSGEVGQHPYNEQFF
few TRBJ2-7 TRBD1 TRBV6-1 TGTGCCAGCAGTACCCGGACAGGGGTTGATGAGCAGTACTTC CASSTRTGVDEQYF
few TRBJ1-1 . TRBV10-3 TGTGCCATCAGTGCGGAGGGGCTCATGAACACTGAAGCTTTCTTT CAISAEGLMNTEAFF
. TRBJ2-1 . TRBV5-1 TGCGCCAGCAGCTTGCGGCTAGCGAGCTCCTACAATGAGCATTTCTTC CASSLRLASSYNEHFF
. TRBJ1-1 TRBD1 TRBV4-2 TGTGCCAGCAGCCAAGAGCCAGGGGGGACTGAAGCTTTCTTT CASSQEPGGTEAFF
few TRBJ1-1 . TRBV4-1 TGCGCCAGCAGCCAAGATGTTCGGGGAATGAACACTGAAGCTTTCTTT CASSQDVRGMNTEAFF
many TRBJ2-2 . TRBV6-2/TRBV6-3 TGTGCCAGCAGGCTGCAGGTCACCGGGGAGCTGTTTTTT CASRLQVTGELFF
. TRBJ1-2 . TRBV4-3 TGCGCCAGCAGCCAAGATCGGGGGGGACGGGGGTTAGTCGGCTACACCTTC CASSQDRGGRGLVGYTF
few TRBJ1-3 . TRBV7-9 TGTGCCAGCAGCATACAAGGCTCTGGAAACACCATATATTTT CASSIQGSGNTIYF
few TRBJ2-6 . TRBV7-9 TGTGCCAGCAGCTATTCGACAGTGGCTGGGGCCAACGTCCTGACTTTC CASSYSTVAGANVLTF
. TRBJ2-1 TRBD2 TRBV6-4 TGTGCCAGCAGTGACGGGGCGGGAGGAGAGTACAATGAGCAGTTCTTC CASSDGAGGEYNEQFF
few TRBJ2-1 . TRBV11-2 TGTGCCAGCAGCTTAGATCGGTCTCGAACACCCTACAATGAGCAGTTCTTC CASSLDRSRTPYNEQFF
. TRBJ2-3 . TRBV10-3 TGTGCCATCAGCGGGACGATAGATACGCAGTATTTT CAISGTIDTQYF
. TRBJ2-3 . TRBV5-1 TGCGCCAGCAGCCGGGACTTACTCGGGGGCACAGATACGCAGTATTTT CASSRDLLGGTDTQYF
few TRBJ1-5 TRBD1 TRBV12-3/TRBV12-4 TGTGCCAGCAGTTTTTCAGGGGGCGTAGGGCAGCCCCAGCATTTT CASSFSGGVGQPQHF
. TRBJ2-7 . TRBV11-2 TGTGCCAGCAGCTTACAGGGATACGCTTCCTCCTACGAGCAGTACTTC CASSLQGYASSYEQYF
. TRBJ1-3 . TRBV27 TGTGCCAGCAGTCCCCTATCCTCTGGAAACACCATATATTTT CASSPLSSGNTIYF
once TRBJ2-6 . TRBV14 TGTGCCAGCAGCAGATCAACCGGGGCCCCTGGGGCCAACGTCCTGACTTTC CASSRSTGAPGANVLTF
. TRBJ2-1 . TRBV3-1 TGTGCCAGCAGCCATCCCGACAGGAGCAATGAGCAGTTCTTC CASSHPDRSNEQFF
. TRBJ1-6 . TRBV20-1 TGCAGTGCTATCGCGTACACTCAGTCACCCCTCCACTTT CSAIAYTQSPLHF